This section outlines one T cell receptor beta chain sequence together with its context. Its antigen remains unknown. PCR involved 60 Vbeta and 13 Jbeta primers. The data were produced by immunoSEQ multiplex PCR, yet TCRdb's version contains in-frame clones alone and is incomplete. The data contain around 160,000 clones, around 84% of them singletons. Trimming removed 5 bases from V and 1 base from J; junction bases left unmatched: 13. Germline V gene data show CDR1 as LNHDA and CDR2 as SQIVND (reference sequence). The CDR3 sequence is 18 residues long. This specimen comes from a study of cytomegalovirus exposure and HLA in healthy donors. About the study: Earlier work reported 100 million or so unique TCR beta sequences from about 170 million T cells.

Study-wide results and caveats: The authors later linked a missense DCLRE1C variant to TCR beta V- and J-gene trimming. Some TCR beta chains (roughly 160 of them) were listed as cytomegalovirus-associated. At a 0.05 false discovery rate, a later analysis found over 15,000 TCR beta sequences to be associated with HLA alleles.

The TCR was taken from a male donor in good health and CMV-seropositive. Sequencing was done on a sample of PBMCs. The chain is built from TRBV19 and TRBJ2-1; 8 bases align to TRBD2. CDR3 DNA sequence: TGTGCCAGTAGTCCCCGTACTAGCGGCTTAGAGTCCTACAATGAGCAGTTCTTC. Amino acids: CASSPRTSGLESYNEQFF.